What follows is one TCR beta chain and its context. Germline lookup yields CDR1 MDHEN and CDR2 SYDVKM. The CDR3 loop spans 15 amino acids. V lost 2 bases and J 2 bases, leaving 10 bases between the germline ends. These data are taken from a study of blood T cell repertoires in COVID-19. Study background: For recovered donors of Cohort 3, there were two negative PCRs, clearance, or symptom resolution. Specimens from acute and convalescent COVID-19 originated in the United States, Italy and Spain.

Living in under 30 US areas, the participants were between roughly 18 and 95 years of age. The data were produced by immunoSEQ multiplex PCR, yet TCRdb's version contains in-frame clones alone and is incomplete. The profile shows 250,000 to 300,000 clones, 88% of them singletons. The specimen sequenced was PBMCs or T cells enriched from blood (not recorded which). This chain joins TRBV28 and TRBJ2-1, with a tentative D call TRBD1 (6 bases). This sequence was found in a woman aged 55-70 years in a cohort exposed to, infected with or recovered from COVID-19 (not recorded which). CDR3: CASSLQGITYNEQFF. Written as DNA, the CDR3 is TGTGCCAGCAGTTTACAGGGGATTACCTACAATGAGCAGTTCTTC.